These 17 T cell receptor beta chains were sequenced from one sample in a study of blood T cell repertoires in COVID-19. Sequenced by immunoSEQ multiplex PCR; TCRdb stores in-frame clones only, minus some. The table records some 150,000 clones, approximately 80% of them present only once. The source material was peripheral blood. The receptors were sampled from a human donor in a cohort sampled during active COVID-19.

The chain carries TRBV6-5 and TRBJ2-3; 7 nucleotides agree with TRBD2. The CDR3 covers 15 residues. CDR1 and CDR2 from the germline V gene are MNHEY and SVGAGI. V shed 2 bases and J 3 bases; nucleotides not matched to a gene: 5. Here the CDR3 DNA reads TGTGCCAGCAGTTACCGCGGGAGAGGGACAGATACGCAGTATTTT. It specifies CASSYRGRGTDTQYF.

The chain links TRBV14 to TRBJ2-1; TRBD2 aligns across 12 bases. CDR1 is SGHDN and CDR2 is FVKESK in the germline V gene. The V and J ends lost 4 bases and 10 bases, in that order; junction bases with no gene match: 8. CDR3 size: 15 residues. As DNA, the CDR3 is TGTGCCAGCAGCCCTAGCGGGAGGGCCCTAGGGGAGCAGTTCTTC. It encodes CASSPSGRALGEQFF.

V and J are TRBV27 and TRBJ1-2; no clear D. V was trimmed by 11 bases and J by 8 bases, leaving 21 bases between them. The CDR3 runs 13 residues. In germline, CDR1 is MNHEY, CDR2 SMNVEV (reference sequence). CDR3 sequence (DNA): TGTGCCTCTACCTCCCGGGGATTCGAAGGCTACACCTTC. Amino acids: CASTSRGFEGYTF.

The chain couples TRBV12-3 or TRBV12-4 to TRBJ1-5, with D tentatively TRBD1 (6 bases). This CDR3 has 13 residues. V dropped 5 bases and J dropped 4 bases, with 9 bases sitting between them. The CDR3 bases are TGTGCCAGCAGTAGGACAGCTAATCAGCCCCAGCATTTT. Amino acids: CASSRTANQPQHF.

The CDR3 nucleotides are TGCGCCAGCAGCTACCTTAGCTTCTCCTACGAGCAGTACTTC. Amino acids: CASSYLSFSYEQYF. The V gene is TRBV5-1, the J gene TRBJ2-7, with unresolved D. CDR1 is SGHRS, CDR2 YFSETQ, per germline. V was clipped by 3 bases and J by 0 bases, with 10 bases between them. The CDR3 runs to 14 residues.

The rearrangement joins TRBV18 to TRBJ1-1; D possibly corresponds to TRBD1 (6 bases). The germline gives CDR1 KGHSH, CDR2 LQKENI. Trimming took off 8 bases at V and 4 bases at J, with 17 bases between the two ends. The CDR3 is made up of 14 amino acids. The CDR3 nucleotides are TGTGCCAGCCTTGCTGCCGGGACATCCACTGAAGCTTTCTTT. This encodes CASLAAGTSTEAFF.

The chain carries TRBV27 and TRBJ1-1; 9 nucleotides line up with TRBD1. The V and J ends lost 5 bases and 8 bases, in that order; junction bases with no gene match: 9. Germline V gene sequence: CDR1 MNHEY, CDR2 SMNVEV (reference sequence). The CDR3 consists of 14 residues. CDR3 sequence (DNA): TGTGCCAGCAGTACAACAGGGGGCTTATTGGAAGCTTTCTTT. Amino acid sequence: CASSTTGGLLEAFF.

The chain carries TRBV5-5 and TRBJ2-7; 8 bases fit TRBD2. The J segment lost 0 bases and the V segment lost 0 bases, leaving 2 bases of the junction unmatched. There are 15 residues in the CDR3. Germline CDR1 and CDR2: SGHKS and YYEKEE (reference sequence). CDR3 coding DNA: TGTGCCAGCAGCTTGGCAGGACTAGCCTCCTACGAGCAGTACTTC. Its protein is CASSLAGLASYEQYF.

This clone occurred once. This rearrangement joins TRBV30 to TRBJ2-7; TRBD1 matches 7 bases. V shed 3 bases, J shed 4 bases, and the junction held 3 bases outside the gene matches. The V gene's germline CDR1 is GTSNPN and CDR2 SVGIG (reference sequence). This CDR3 contains 12 residues. CDR3 DNA sequence: TGTGCCTGGAGCCTACAGGGGTACGAGCAGTACTTC. This translates into CAWSLQGYEQYF.

The V call is TRBV7-2, the J call TRBJ1-2, with D tentatively TRBD1 (6 bases). Germline CDR1 SGHTA, CDR2 FQGNSA. Trimming shortened V by 2 bases and J by 3 bases, and 16 bases separated the two germline ends. The CDR3 spans 16 residues. For the CDR3, the DNA is TGTGCCAGCAGCTTATCCCCCCCTCAGGGGCACTATGGCTACACCTTC. Translation gives CASSLSPPQGHYGYTF.

The V and J genes are TRBV28 and TRBJ1-5; 10 positions match TRBD1. Germline-derived CDR1 and CDR2 are MDHEN and SYDVKM. V gave up 6 bases and J gave up 3 bases; unmatched junction bases: 2. The CDR3 sequence is 14 residues long. CDR3 amino acids: CASRGTGDNQPQHF. The CDR3 DNA reads TGTGCCAGCAGAGGGACAGGGGACAATCAGCCCCAGCATTTT.

In this sample, this clone turned up once. The chain joins TRBV12-3 or TRBV12-4 to TRBJ2-5, with D possibly TRBD2 on 5 matching bases. The V gene lost 5 bases and the J gene lost 4 bases, with 11 bases spanning the gap. This CDR3 comprises 13 residues. The CDR3 sequence is CASSAGVLETQYF. The CDR3 coding sequence is TGTGCCAGCAGTGCCGGGGTCCTAGAGACCCAGTACTTC.

This chain links TRBV2 with TRBJ2-1, with 14 bases fitting TRBD2. J was trimmed by 9 bases and V by 4 bases; bases with no gene match: 5. Looked up from germline, CDR1 is SNHLY and CDR2 is FYNNEI. This CDR3 contains 15 residues. CDR3 sequence: CASSGLAGGPSEQFF. CDR3 coding DNA: TGTGCCAGCAGTGGACTAGCGGGAGGGCCCAGTGAGCAGTTCTTC. Full variable domain (outside the CDR3, taken from reference TRBV2 and TRBJ2-1): EPEVTQTPSHQVTQMGQEVILRCVPISNHLYFYWYRQILGQKVEFLVSFYNNEISEKSEIFDDQFSVERPDGSNFTLKIRSTKLEDSAMYFCASSGLAGGPSEQFFGPGTRLTVL.

This clone has only a few counts. The J gene is TRBJ2-3, the V gene TRBV7-2, with D possibly TRBD1 on 5 matching bases. Germline V gives CDR1 SGHTA, CDR2 FQGNSA. The CDR3 runs to 14 residues. Trimming left V 7 bases short and J 4 bases short, with 15 bases between. CDR3 in amino acids: CASKKGSHPDTQYF. CDR3 in DNA: TGTGCCAGCAAAAAGGGGTCCCACCCAGATACGCAGTATTTT. Complete variable domain (other parts from reference TRBV7-2 and TRBJ2-3): GAGVSQSPSNKVTEKGKDVELRCDPISGHTALYWYRQSLGQGLEFLIYFQGNSAPDKSGLPSDRFSAERTGGSVSTLTIQRTQQEDSAVYLCASKKGSHPDTQYFGPGTRLTVL.

The chain carries TRBV11-2 and TRBJ2-1, with D perhaps matching TRBD2 (5 bases). Germline V gene data show CDR1 as SGHAT and CDR2 as FQNNGV. The CDR3 loop spans 17 amino acids. V was cut by 1 base and J by 2 bases, with 15 bases left in between. CDR3 protein: CASSLGRSGGTYNEQFF. DNA of the CDR3: TGTGCCAGCAGCTTAGGGAGGTCAGGCGGTACCTACAATGAGCAGTTCTTC.

V usage is TRBV5-1 and J usage is TRBJ1-4; D gene ambiguous. V was cut by 5 bases and J by 0 bases, with 11 bases left in between. Germline loops: CDR1 SGHRS, CDR2 YFSETQ. This CDR3 spans 15 amino acids. The CDR3 DNA follows: TGCGCCAGCAGAGGGCGGACTGCAACTAATGAAAAACTGTTTTTT. As protein: CASRGRTATNEKLFF.

The chain recombines TRBV7-3 with TRBJ2-1; a weak D match, TRBD1 (5 bases). The germline V and J ends were trimmed by 5 bases and 5 bases, with 7 bases remaining between them. Per germline, CDR1 SGHTA and CDR2 FQGTGA. The CDR3 runs 12 residues. CDR3 sequence: CASSPDNNEQFF. The CDR3 DNA is TGTGCCAGCAGCCCGGACAACAATGAGCAGTTCTTC.